This T cell receptor (beta chain) was sequenced for a study of post-analysis software for immune sequencing data. Study-wide background: Clinical courses comprised relapsing-remitting, secondary progressive and progressive-relapsing multiple sclerosis.

V trimming: 7 bases; J trimming: 2 bases; junction bases outside the gene matches: 6. The CDR3 has 14 amino acids. Study conclusions and caveats: Five or six TRBV segments appeared more often in patients than in controls, and TRBV5-6, TRBV5-1 and TRBV20-1 were among these. Multiple sclerosis patients showed significantly lower normalized Chao1 diversity than controls did.

This clonotype has only one observation. Its antigen is currently unknown. cDNA libraries of TCR beta carried unique molecular identifiers. Via MiXCR, TCRdb re-called the PCR reads, giving one row per CDR3 protein. This sample carries approximately 690,000 distinct CDR3 sequences, roughly three fifths of them seen once, and the ten largest clones take around 11%. This TCR came from a girl aged 2 to 10 with multiple sclerosis. Sequencing was carried out using blood. This chain uses TRBV12-3 or TRBV12-4 with TRBJ2-3; the match to TRBD2 covers 7 bases. This chain's CDR3 is CASTWGGDTDTQYF. The CDR3 DNA is TGTGCCAGCACCTGGGGGGGAGACACAGATACGCAGTATTTT.